Listed below are T cell receptor beta chains from one sample, sequenced in a study of response to subunit inactivated influenza vaccine. TCRdb reprocessed the RT-PCR reads via MiXCR and lists one record per CDR3 protein. The sample carries about 610,000 distinct CDR3 sequences, about 15% recorded once. The sequenced sample was PBMCs from blood, obtained approximately 12 days after vaccination. The source is a middle-aged man who received an inactivated influenza vaccine. Each CDR3 is given with its conserved first and last residue. A D gene is named only where the DNA matches it firmly. Clone sizes are given selectively: once, few, many, or a class where the clone is expanded.

TRBD1	many	TRBV5-6	TRBJ1-6	CASSADRGRSPLHF	TGTGCCAGCAGCGCGGACAGGGGGCGATCACCCCTCCACTTT
-	-	TRBV12-3/TRBV12-4	TRBJ2-2	CASSLGPGSGELFF	TGTGCCAGCAGTTTGGGTCCGGGGTCCGGGGAGCTGTTTTTT
TRBD1	many	TRBV20-1	TRBJ2-2	CSARDRGSIGELFF	TGCAGTGCTAGGGACAGGGGTTCGATCGGGGAGCTGTTTTTT
TRBD2	-	TRBV4-3	TRBJ2-3	CASSQEAGSRVAGTYTQYF	TGCGCCAGCAGCCAAGAAGCCGGCAGCAGAGTAGCGGGGACATATACGCAGTATTTT
-	few	TRBV6-2/TRBV6-3	TRBJ2-1	CASSYSRTNEQFF	TGTGCCAGCAGTTACTCCCGCACAAATGAGCAGTTCTTC
TRBD2	-	TRBV5-1	TRBJ2-1	CASSAPGLAGDEQFF	TGCGCCAGCAGCGCCCCGGGACTAGCGGGAGATGAGCAGTTCTTC
TRBD1	many	TRBV6-2/TRBV6-3	TRBJ2-2	CASNQDRPNTGELFF	TGTGCCAGCAACCAGGACAGGCCAAACACCGGGGAGCTGTTTTTT
-	few	TRBV20-1	TRBJ2-3	CSARDGGVGTDTQYF	TGCAGTGCTAGAGATGGCGGGGTTGGGACAGATACGCAGTATTTT
-	-	TRBV24-1	TRBJ2-7	CATAGPQGEQYF	TGTGCCACCGCCGGGCCCCAAGGCGAGCAGTACTTC
TRBD1	few	TRBV7-2	TRBJ2-3	CASSPIYRGQYF	TGTGCCAGCAGCCCCATCTACAGGGGGCAGTATTTT
-	-	TRBV18	TRBJ2-7	CASSPQGAGSSYEQYF	TGTGCCAGCTCACCACAGGGCGCCGGGAGCTCCTACGAGCAGTACTTC